The rows below give T cell receptor beta chains drawn from one sample of a study of naive and memory T cell subsets. TCRdb processed the UMI-ligation and nested PCR reads anew with MiXCR; each CDR3 protein has one entry. In the table there are some 30,000 distinct CDR3 sequences, more than 6.5% of which are singletons. The material was skin, obtained from a tuberculin skin test site. The receptors stem from an adult in good health. Both conserved end residues are part of each CDR3. A D gene is named only where the DNA matches it firmly. Size values are once, few and many counts, or a class for expanded clones, and some rows have none.

clone size | J gene | D gene | V gene | CDR3 protein | CDR3 DNA
- | TRBJ2-7 | - | TRBV6-1 | CASSLNLQGWDYEQYF | TGTGCCAGCAGCCTTAACTTACAGGGATGGGACTACGAGCAGTACTTC
medium-sized | TRBJ2-7 | TRBD1 | TRBV6-5 | CASTTGTGAYEQYF | TGTGCCAGCACCACCGGGACAGGGGCCTACGAGCAGTACTTC
many | TRBJ1-6 | TRBD1 | TRBV20-1 | CSARDGQGAFSPLHF | TGCAGTGCTAGAGACGGACAGGGGGCTTTTTCACCCCTCCACTTT
- | TRBJ1-6 | TRBD1 | TRBV12-3/TRBV12-4 | CASTPNRGNSPLHF | TGTGCCAGCACCCCCAACAGGGGAAATTCACCCCTCCACTTT
many | TRBJ2-1 | TRBD2 | TRBV4-2 | CASSQGLAEAEQFF | TGTGCCAGCAGCCAAGGGCTAGCGGAGGCTGAGCAGTTCTTC
- | TRBJ1-2 | TRBD1 | TRBV6-1 | CASSEAADREYFYGYTF | TGTGCCAGCAGTGAGGCCGCGGACAGGGAATATTTCTATGGCTACACCTTC
- | TRBJ2-5 | TRBD1 | TRBV20-1 | CSAMPGTGVETQYF | TGCAGTGCTATGCCCGGGACAGGGGTAGAGACCCAGTACTTC
- | TRBJ2-1 | TRBD2 | TRBV5-1 | CASSLGPGGNEQFF | TGCGCCAGCAGCTTGGGACCGGGGGGGAATGAGCAGTTCTTC
few | TRBJ2-3 | TRBD1 | TRBV7-9 | CASLRQGANTDTQYF | TGTGCCAGCCTTCGGCAGGGGGCGAACACAGATACGCAGTATTTT
few | TRBJ1-2 | - | TRBV11-2 | CASSLVPGQHGYTF | TGTGCCAGCAGCTTAGTTCCCGGACAACATGGCTACACCTTC
few | TRBJ1-2 | - | TRBV5-4 | CASSFGGVLNYGYTF | TGTGCCAGCAGCTTTGGAGGCGTACTAAACTATGGCTACACCTTC
- | TRBJ1-2 | - | TRBV5-1 | CASSSFGQDSGDTF | TGCGCCAGCAGCTCTTTCGGACAAGACAGTGGCGACACCTTC
- | TRBJ1-2 | - | TRBV6-5 | CASSYSMGGMGGYTF | TGTGCCAGCAGTTACTCGATGGGCGGAATGGGTGGCTACACCTTC
many | TRBJ2-7 | - | TRBV28 | CASSLGRDPYEQYF | TGTGCCAGCAGTTTGGGGCGGGATCCCTACGAGCAGTACTTC
few | TRBJ1-2 | - | TRBV20-1 | CSASVQGSDGDTF | TGCAGTGCTAGTGTTCAAGGGTCCGATGGCGACACCTTC
many | TRBJ2-3 | - | TRBV29-1 | CSATTRRSGTDTQYF | TGCAGCGCCACTACAAGAAGGTCGGGCACAGATACGCAGTATTTT
many | TRBJ2-3 | TRBD2 | TRBV9 | CASSVVAGGSDTQYF | TGTGCCAGCAGCGTAGTAGCGGGGGGTTCAGATACGCAGTATTTT
many | TRBJ2-4 | TRBD1 | TRBV27 | CASSLAGAGGWNIQYF | TGTGCCAGCAGTTTAGCAGGGGCAGGGGGCTGGAACATTCAGTACTTC
- | TRBJ2-6 | - | TRBV19 | CASRDSSGANVLTF | TGTGCCAGTAGGGACAGCTCTGGGGCCAACGTCCTGACTTTC
many | TRBJ2-5 | TRBD2 | TRBV29-1 | CSVRKLTGTSGQETQYF | TGCAGCGTCCGCAAGTTAACCGGGACTAGCGGTCAAGAGACCCAGTACTTC
many | TRBJ1-1 | TRBD1 | TRBV19 | CASSIGTVNTEAFF | TGTGCCAGTAGTATTGGGACAGTTAACACTGAAGCTTTCTTT
few | TRBJ2-7 | - | TRBV13 | CASSLGASYEQYF | TGTGCCAGCAGCCTTGGGGCCTCCTACGAGCAGTACTTC
- | TRBJ2-2 | TRBD2 | TRBV19 | CASSSGGAGSGELFF | TGTGCCAGTAGTAGCGGGGGGGCCGGGTCCGGGGAGCTGTTTTTT
- | TRBJ2-1 | - | TRBV5-8 | CAISDRPSYNEQFF | TGTGCCATCTCAGACAGACCCTCCTACAATGAGCAGTTCTTC
many | TRBJ1-5 | TRBD1 | TRBV4-1 | CASSQDGGQAVQPQHF | TGCGCCAGCAGCCAAGATGGGGGACAGGCGGTCCAGCCCCAGCATTTT